Sequencing of this T cell receptor beta chain was carried out in a study of shared T cell receptors in the human thymus. Germline V gene data show CDR1 as SGHTA and CDR2 as FQGNSA. The length of the CDR3 is 17 residues. Trimming left V 4 bases short and J 2 bases short, with 20 bases between. Measured with immunoSEQ multiplex PCR; TCRdb has only the in-frame clones, and not every one. The repertoire holds some 700,000 clones, with 80% to 90% as singletons. This clone came up a few times. These data also formed part of another study, on human thymus T cells.

Sequences were obtained from thymocytes. The sequence came from a girl in the first two years of life with a congenital heart defect. The chain has TRBV7-2 and TRBJ1-1; possible D gene TRBD1, 5 bases. CDR3 sequence: CASSSVKYDRTNTEAFF. The CDR3 coding sequence is TGTGCCAGCAGCTCCGTTAAGTATGACAGAACTAACACTGAAGCTTTCTTT. Together with reference TRBV7-2 and TRBJ1-1, the CDR3 gives the full variable domain: GAGVSQSPSNKVTEKGKDVELRCDPISGHTALYWYRQSLGQGLEFLIYFQGNSAPDKSGLPSDRFSAERTGGSVSTLTIQRTQQEDSAVYLCASSSVKYDRTNTEAFFGQGTRLTVV.